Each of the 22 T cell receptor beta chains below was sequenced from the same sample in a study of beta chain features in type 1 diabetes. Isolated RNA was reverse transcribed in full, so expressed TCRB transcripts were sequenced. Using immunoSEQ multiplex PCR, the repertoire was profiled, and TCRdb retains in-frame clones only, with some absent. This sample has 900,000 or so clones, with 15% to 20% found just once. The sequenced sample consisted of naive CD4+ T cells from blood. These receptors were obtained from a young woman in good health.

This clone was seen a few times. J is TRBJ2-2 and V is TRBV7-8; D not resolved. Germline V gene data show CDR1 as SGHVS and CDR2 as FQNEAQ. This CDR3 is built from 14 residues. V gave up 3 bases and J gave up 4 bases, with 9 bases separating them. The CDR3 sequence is CASSLSRVTGELFF. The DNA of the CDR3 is TGTGCCAGCAGCTTGAGCAGAGTCACCGGGGAGCTGTTTTTT.

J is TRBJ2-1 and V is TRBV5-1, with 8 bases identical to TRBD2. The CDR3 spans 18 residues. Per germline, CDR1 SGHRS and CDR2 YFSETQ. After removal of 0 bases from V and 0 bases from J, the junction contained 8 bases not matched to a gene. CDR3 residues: CASSLGGRLASSYNEQFF. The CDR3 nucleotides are TGCGCCAGCAGCTTGGGAGGGCGACTAGCGAGCTCCTACAATGAGCAGTTCTTC.

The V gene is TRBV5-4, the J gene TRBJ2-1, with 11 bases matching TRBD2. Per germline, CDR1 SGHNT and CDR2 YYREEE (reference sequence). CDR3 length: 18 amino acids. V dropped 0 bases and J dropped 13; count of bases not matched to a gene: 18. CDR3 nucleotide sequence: TGTGCCAGCAGCTTGGGGGGGACGCCGTTTACTAGCGGGAGTGGTCAGTTCTTC. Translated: CASSLGGTPFTSGSGQFF.

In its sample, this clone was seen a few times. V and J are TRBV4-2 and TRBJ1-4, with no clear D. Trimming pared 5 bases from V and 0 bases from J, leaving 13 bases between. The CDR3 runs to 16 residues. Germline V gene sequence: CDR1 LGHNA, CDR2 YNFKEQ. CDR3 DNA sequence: TGTGCCAGCAGCTACAATATCAGAGCAACTAATGAAAAACTGTTTTTT. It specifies CASSYNIRATNEKLFF.

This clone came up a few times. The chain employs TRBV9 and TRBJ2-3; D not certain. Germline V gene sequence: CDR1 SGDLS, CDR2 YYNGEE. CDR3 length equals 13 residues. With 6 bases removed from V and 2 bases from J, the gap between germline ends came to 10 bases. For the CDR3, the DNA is TGTGCCAGCAAGCGAGGAAACACAGATACGCAGTATTTT. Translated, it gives CASKRGNTDTQYF.

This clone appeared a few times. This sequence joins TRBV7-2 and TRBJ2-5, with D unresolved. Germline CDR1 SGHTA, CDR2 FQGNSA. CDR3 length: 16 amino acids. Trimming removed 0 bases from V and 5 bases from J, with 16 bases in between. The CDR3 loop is CASSLARASARETQYF. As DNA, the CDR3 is TGTGCCAGCAGCTTAGCCCGGGCCTCGGCAAGGGAGACCCAGTACTTC. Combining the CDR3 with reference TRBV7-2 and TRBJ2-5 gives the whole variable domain GAGVSQSPSNKVTEKGKDVELRCDPISGHTALYWYRQSLGQGLEFLIYFQGNSAPDKSGLPSDRFSAERTGGSVSTLTIQRTQQEDSAVYLCASSLARASARETQYFGPGTRLLVL.

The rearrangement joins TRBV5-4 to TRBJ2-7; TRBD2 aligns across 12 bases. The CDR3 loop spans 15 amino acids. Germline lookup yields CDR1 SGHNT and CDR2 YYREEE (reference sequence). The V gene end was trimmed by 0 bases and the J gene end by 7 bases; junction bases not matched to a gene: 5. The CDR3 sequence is CASSLGLAGAREQYF. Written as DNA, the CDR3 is TGTGCCAGCAGCTTGGGACTAGCGGGAGCGCGGGAGCAGTACTTC.

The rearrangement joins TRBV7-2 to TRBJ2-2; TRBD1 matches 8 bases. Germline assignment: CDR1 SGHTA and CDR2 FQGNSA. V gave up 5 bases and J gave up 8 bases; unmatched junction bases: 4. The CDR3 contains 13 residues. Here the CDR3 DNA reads TGTGCCAGCAGCATGAGGGACAGGGGGGAGCTGTTTTTT. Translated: CASSMRDRGELFF.

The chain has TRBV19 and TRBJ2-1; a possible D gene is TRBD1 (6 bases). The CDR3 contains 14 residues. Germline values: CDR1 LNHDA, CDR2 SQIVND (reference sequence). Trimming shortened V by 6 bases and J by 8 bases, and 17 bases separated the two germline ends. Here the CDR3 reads CASSDRNFVDEQFF. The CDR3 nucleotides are TGTGCCAGTAGCGACAGGAATTTTGTCGATGAGCAGTTCTTC.

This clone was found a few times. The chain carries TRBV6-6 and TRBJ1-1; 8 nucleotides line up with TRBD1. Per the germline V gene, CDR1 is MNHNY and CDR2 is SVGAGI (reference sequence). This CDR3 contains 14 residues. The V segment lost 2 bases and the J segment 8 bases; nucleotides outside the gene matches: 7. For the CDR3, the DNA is TGTGCCAGCAGTTACCTTTACAGGGGGGGAGAAGCTTTCTTT. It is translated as CASSYLYRGGEAFF.

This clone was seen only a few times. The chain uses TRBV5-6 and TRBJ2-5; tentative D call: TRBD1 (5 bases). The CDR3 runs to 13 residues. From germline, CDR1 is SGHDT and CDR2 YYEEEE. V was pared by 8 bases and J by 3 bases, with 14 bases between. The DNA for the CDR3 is TGTGCCAGTAGAAGAAGACAGAAAGAGACCCAGTACTTC. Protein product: CASRRRQKETQYF. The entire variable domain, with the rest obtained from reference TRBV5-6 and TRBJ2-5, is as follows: DAGVTQSPTHLIKTRGQQVTLRCSPKSGHDTVSWYQQALGQGPQFIFQYYEEEERQRGNFPDRFSGHQFPNYSSELNVNALLLGDSALYLCASRRRQKETQYFGPGTRLLVL.

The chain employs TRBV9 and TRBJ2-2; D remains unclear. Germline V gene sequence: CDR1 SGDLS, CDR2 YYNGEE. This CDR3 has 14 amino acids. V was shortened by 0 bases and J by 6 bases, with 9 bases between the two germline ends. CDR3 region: CASSVAVGAGELFF. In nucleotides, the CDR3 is TGTGCCAGCAGCGTAGCTGTGGGTGCCGGGGAGCTGTTTTTT.

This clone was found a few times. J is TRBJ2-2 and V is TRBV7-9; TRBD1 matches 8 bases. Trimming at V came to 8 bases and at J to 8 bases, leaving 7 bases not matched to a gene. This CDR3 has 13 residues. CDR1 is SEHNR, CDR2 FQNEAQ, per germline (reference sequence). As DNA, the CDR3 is TGTGCCAGCCCTAGACAGGGGCTTGGGGAGCTGTTTTTT. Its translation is CASPRQGLGELFF.

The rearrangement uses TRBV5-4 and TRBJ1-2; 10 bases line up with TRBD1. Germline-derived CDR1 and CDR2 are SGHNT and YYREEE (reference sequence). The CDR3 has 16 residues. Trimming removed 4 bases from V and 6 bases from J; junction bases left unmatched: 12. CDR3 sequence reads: CASSRGTGTGADGYTF. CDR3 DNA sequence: TGTGCCAGCAGCCGGGGAACCGGGACAGGGGCTGATGGCTACACCTTC.

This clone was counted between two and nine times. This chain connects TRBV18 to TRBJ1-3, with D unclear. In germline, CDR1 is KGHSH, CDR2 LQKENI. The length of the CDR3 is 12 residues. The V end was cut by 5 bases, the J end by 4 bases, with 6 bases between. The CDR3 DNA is TGTGCCAGCTCAAGTGCGGGAAACACCATATATTTT. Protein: CASSSAGNTIYF.

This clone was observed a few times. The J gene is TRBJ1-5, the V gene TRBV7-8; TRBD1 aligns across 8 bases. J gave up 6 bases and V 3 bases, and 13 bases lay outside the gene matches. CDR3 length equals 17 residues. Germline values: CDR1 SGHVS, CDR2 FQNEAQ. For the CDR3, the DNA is TGTGCCAGCAGCTTTCGCCAGAGGGCAGGGGGCAGTCAGCCCCAGCATTTT. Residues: CASSFRQRAGGSQPQHF.

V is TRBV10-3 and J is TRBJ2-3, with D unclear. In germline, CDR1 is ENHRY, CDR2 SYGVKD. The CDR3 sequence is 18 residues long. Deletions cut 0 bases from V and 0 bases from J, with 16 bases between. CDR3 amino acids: CAISESVGLQSSTDTQYF. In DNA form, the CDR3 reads TGTGCCATCAGTGAGTCGGTCGGATTACAATCTAGCACAGATACGCAGTATTTT.

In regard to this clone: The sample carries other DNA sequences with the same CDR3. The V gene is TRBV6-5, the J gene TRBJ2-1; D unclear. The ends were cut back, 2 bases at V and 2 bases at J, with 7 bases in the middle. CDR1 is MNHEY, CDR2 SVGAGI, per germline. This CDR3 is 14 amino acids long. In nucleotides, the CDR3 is TGTGCCAGCAGTTACCGTAGTCCCTACAATGAGCAGTTCTTC. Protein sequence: CASSYRSPYNEQFF.

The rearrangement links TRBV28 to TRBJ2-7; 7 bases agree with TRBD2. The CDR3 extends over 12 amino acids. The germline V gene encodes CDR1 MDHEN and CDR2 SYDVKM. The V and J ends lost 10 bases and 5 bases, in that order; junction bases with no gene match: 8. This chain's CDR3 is CATRGLLDEQYF. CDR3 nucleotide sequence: TGTGCCACACGGGGACTACTAGACGAGCAGTACTTC.

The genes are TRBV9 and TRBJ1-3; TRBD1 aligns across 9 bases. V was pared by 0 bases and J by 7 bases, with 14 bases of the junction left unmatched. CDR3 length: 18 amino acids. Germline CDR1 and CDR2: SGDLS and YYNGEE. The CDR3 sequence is CASSVALPGQGFSNTIYF. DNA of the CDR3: TGTGCCAGCAGCGTAGCACTCCCGGGACAGGGATTCAGTAACACCATATATTTT.

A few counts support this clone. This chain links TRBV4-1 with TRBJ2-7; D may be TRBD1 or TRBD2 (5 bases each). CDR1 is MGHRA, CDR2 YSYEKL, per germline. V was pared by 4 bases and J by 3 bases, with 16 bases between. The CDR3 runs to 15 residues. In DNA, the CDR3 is TGCGCCAGCAGCCGGGACGGCCTTTGGAGCTACGAGCAGTACTTC. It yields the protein CASSRDGLWSYEQYF.

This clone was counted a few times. The CDR3 protein is CASSSGWGTPNQPHEQYF. DNA for the CDR3: TGTGCCAGTAGTTCCGGTTGGGGGACACCAAATCAACCCCACGAGCAGTACTTC. The V and J genes are TRBV19 and TRBJ2-7; a weak D match, TRBD1 (6 bases). The V end lost 5 bases, the J end lost 5 bases, and 28 bases lay between the germline ends. The CDR3 is 18 residues long. Per germline, CDR1 LNHDA and CDR2 SQIVND (reference sequence).